The 27 T cell receptor beta chains below come from one sample, sequenced in a study of T cell responses to AZD1222 COVID-19 vaccine. The table came from immunoSEQ multiplex PCR; TCRdb's copy has only in-frame clones and leaves some out. The sample shows some 48,000 clones, approximately 86% of them seen only once. The input for sequencing was peripheral blood, taken 28 days after the second AZD1222 dose. These TCRs come from an adult who received the AZD1222 COVID-19 vaccine.

This clone was seen a single time. V usage is TRBV18 and J usage is TRBJ2-1; TRBD2 agrees at 10 bases. In germline, CDR1 is KGHSH, CDR2 LQKENI. The CDR3 runs to 13 residues. After removal of 8 bases from V and 9 bases from J, the junction contained 7 bases not matched to a gene. In DNA, the CDR3 is TGTGCCAGCCAATCTAGCGGGAGCGGTGAGCAGTTCTTC. It translates to CASQSSGSGEQFF.

The chain has TRBV10-3 and TRBJ1-5; TRBD1 is a possible D gene (5 bases). Trimming pared 5 bases from V and 1 base from J, leaving 9 bases between. Germline V lookup: CDR1 ENHRY, CDR2 SYGVKD. This CDR3 contains 14 residues. The CDR3 sequence: CAISQQESNQPQHF. The CDR3, as DNA: TGTGCCATCAGTCAACAGGAGAGCAATCAGCCCCAGCATTTT.

The chain is built from TRBV14 and TRBJ2-7, with D possibly matching TRBD1 (5 bases). In germline, CDR1 is SGHDN, CDR2 FVKESK. The V end lost 5 bases, the J end lost 0 bases, and 14 bases lay between the germline ends. The CDR3 is 15 amino acids. CDR3 DNA sequence: TGTGCCAGCAGCGTTTCAGGGTTCGGCTCCTACGAGCAGTACTTC. Residues: CASSVSGFGSYEQYF.

V and J are TRBV28 and TRBJ1-1; weak D call: TRBD1 (6 bases). This CDR3 spans 13 amino acids. CDR1 MDHEN and CDR2 SYDVKM come from the germline V gene. V was trimmed by 4 bases and J by 8 bases, leaving 14 bases between them. The CDR3 loop is CASSSPTGPEAFF. CDR3 sequence (DNA): TGTGCCAGCAGTTCCCCAACAGGGCCAGAAGCTTTCTTT.

The chain employs TRBV20-1 and TRBJ1-5; D call uncertain. Germline-derived CDR1 and CDR2 are DFQATT and SNEGSKA (reference sequence). The CDR3 extends over 11 amino acids. V lost 5 bases to trimming and J lost 3 bases, with 5 bases between them. CDR3 in DNA: TGCAGTGCTGGTCACAATCAGCCCCAGCATTTT. Residues: CSAGHNQPQHF.

This chain uses TRBV28 with TRBJ2-1; 11 positions match TRBD2. The germline gives CDR1 MDHEN, CDR2 SYDVKM. V dropped 6 bases and J dropped 3; count of bases not matched to a gene: 16. CDR3 length: 19 amino acids. CDR3 loop: CASSEGASGRQSYYNEQFF. The CDR3 nucleotides are TGTGCCAGCAGCGAAGGGGCTAGCGGGAGGCAGAGCTACTACAATGAGCAGTTCTTC.

V and J are TRBV9 and TRBJ2-7; D call uncertain. With 0 bases removed from V and 5 bases from J, the gap between germline ends came to 9 bases. CDR3 length equals 13 residues. Germline lookup yields CDR1 SGDLS and CDR2 YYNGEE. CDR3 DNA: TGTGCCAGCAGCGTAGAAGGGTTCCACGAGCAGTACTTC. Encoded protein: CASSVEGFHEQYF.

The J gene is TRBJ1-1, the V gene TRBV4-1; TRBD1 agrees at 7 bases. The trim removed 0 bases at V and 4 bases at J, leaving 8 bases unmatched. Germline CDR1 MGHRA, CDR2 YSYEKL. CDR3 length: 16 amino acids. This chain's CDR3 is CASSQEEGARLTEAFF. In DNA form, the CDR3 reads TGCGCCAGCAGCCAAGAGGAGGGGGCGCGTCTCACTGAAGCTTTCTTT.

The chain uses TRBV7-3 and TRBJ1-2; 11 bases are a match to TRBD1. From germline, CDR1 is SGHTA and CDR2 FQGTGA. The ends lost 4 bases at V and 4 bases at J; junction bases unmatched: 8. The CDR3 loop spans 16 amino acids. The CDR3 loop reads CASSSGTGGQTYGYTF. The CDR3 bases are TGTGCCAGCAGCTCAGGGACAGGGGGGCAGACCTATGGCTACACCTTC.

This clone is labeled medium-sized (0.01 to 0.1%). This chain uses TRBV7-9 with TRBJ2-2; no reliable D call. V dropped 2 bases and J dropped 6 bases, with 13 bases sitting between them. From germline, CDR1 is SEHNR and CDR2 FQNEAQ (reference sequence). The CDR3 covers 15 residues. DNA of the CDR3: TGTGCCAGCAGCTTATCCGCCCATGGGGCCGGGGAGCTGTTTTTT. Amino acids: CASSLSAHGAGELFF.

This clone has a handful of counts. The gene calls are TRBV4-1 and TRBJ2-1; TRBD2 matches at 7 bases. Losses at the gene ends were 3 bases for V and 3 bases for J; bases not matched to a gene: 14. The CDR3 is 18 residues long. CDR1 is MGHRA, CDR2 YSYEKL, per germline. The CDR3 reads CASSQNIVRASGYNEQFF. The CDR3 DNA reads TGCGCCAGCAGCCAGAATATCGTTAGGGCTAGCGGCTACAATGAGCAGTTCTTC.

The chain recombines TRBV7-3 with TRBJ2-3, with 10 bases aligning to TRBD1. J gave up 3 bases and V 5 bases, and 8 bases lay outside the gene matches. The CDR3 length is 16 residues. Germline-derived CDR1 and CDR2 are SGHTA and FQGTGA. This chain's CDR3 is CASSPTGTGVTDTQYF. The CDR3 region has the DNA TGTGCCAGCAGCCCCACCGGGACAGGGGTTACAGATACGCAGTATTTT.

This chain connects TRBV11-3 to TRBJ2-7; no definite D call. CDR1 SGHNT and CDR2 YENEEA come from the germline V gene. V dropped 1 base and J dropped 6 bases, with 10 bases sitting between them. This CDR3 has 13 residues. CDR3 sequence reads: CASSLAPDLEQYF. The CDR3 DNA reads TGTGCCAGCAGCTTAGCCCCTGACCTCGAGCAGTACTTC.

This clone is a singleton in its sample. This sequence joins TRBV9 and TRBJ2-7; D might be TRBD1 (6 bases). Germline CDR1 and CDR2: SGDLS and YYNGEE. The length of the CDR3 is 15 residues. V was clipped by 4 bases and J by 3 bases, with 17 bases between them. The CDR3 DNA sequence: TGTGCCAGCAGCAGGCAGGGGAACACCATCTACGAGCAGTACTTC. Its translation is CASSRQGNTIYEQYF.

The rearrangement uses TRBV19 and TRBJ1-2; D is unresolved. The CDR3 sequence is 13 residues long. Germline V gene data show CDR1 as LNHDA and CDR2 as SQIVND (reference sequence). Trimming pared 3 bases from V and 4 bases from J, leaving 9 bases between. The DNA for the CDR3 is TGTGCCAGTAGTATCAGAGAACGCTATGGCTACACCTTC. It specifies CASSIRERYGYTF.

J is TRBJ2-1 and V is TRBV9, with D tentatively TRBD2 (6 bases). The germline V gene has CDR1 SGDLS and CDR2 YYNGEE. This CDR3 is built from 15 residues. V lost 2 bases to trimming and J lost 8 bases, with 17 bases between them. The CDR3 DNA reads TGTGCCAGCAGCGTCGTAGCGTGGACGGGGGATGAGCAGTTCTTC. This sequence encodes CASSVVAWTGDEQFF.

V is TRBV5-1 and J is TRBJ2-5; the match to TRBD1 covers 7 bases. The CDR3 contains 14 residues. In germline, CDR1 is SGHRS, CDR2 YFSETQ. The junction had 1 base not matched to a gene; V was cut back by 0 bases and J by 2 bases. The CDR3, as DNA: TGCGCCAGCAGCTTGGAGGGACAGCAAGAGACCCAGTACTTC. Translation: CASSLEGQQETQYF. Full variable domain (remainder filled in from reference TRBV5-1 and TRBJ2-5): KAGVTQTPRYLIKTRGQQVTLSCSPISGHRSVSWYQQTPGQGLQFLFEYFSETQRNKGNFPGRFSGRQFSNSRSEMNVSTLELGDSALYLCASSLEGQQETQYFGPGTRLLVL.

The CDR3 DNA follows: TGTGCCAGCAGGGAGACAGGGGCGGGAAACACCATATATTTT. This encodes CASRETGAGNTIYF. The rearrangement links TRBV6-5 to TRBJ1-3; 8 bases fit TRBD1. Germline-derived CDR1 and CDR2 are MNHEY and SVGAGI. V lost 6 bases and J lost 4; bases outside the gene matches: 5. The CDR3 consists of 14 residues.

This chain uses TRBV28 with TRBJ2-7, with 8 positions matching TRBD1. Germline V gene data show CDR1 as MDHEN and CDR2 as SYDVKM. The CDR3 spans 12 residues. The J segment lost 2 bases and the V segment lost 10 bases, leaving 4 bases of the junction unmatched. Here the CDR3 DNA reads TGTGCCACCAGGGGGCAGCCCTACGAGCAGTACTTC. This sequence encodes CATRGQPYEQYF.

J is TRBJ2-3 and V is TRBV19; D is possibly TRBD1 (5 bases). Germline CDR1 LNHDA, CDR2 SQIVND (reference sequence). CDR3 size: 15 residues. Deletions cut 3 bases from V and 4 bases from J, with 14 bases between. CDR3 nucleotide sequence: TGTGCCAGTAGTATCTCAACCCAGGGCGCAGATACGCAGTATTTT. Protein sequence: CASSISTQGADTQYF. The variable domain in full, with the rest retrieved from reference TRBV19 and TRBJ2-3, is DGGITQSPKYLFRKEGQNVTLSCEQNLNHDAMYWYRQDPGQGLRLIYYSQIVNDFQKGDIAEGYSVSREKKESFPLTVTSAQKNPTAFYLCASSISTQGADTQYFGPGTRLTVL.

This chain joins TRBV6-5 and TRBJ2-1, with 7 bases aligning to TRBD2. The V gene's germline CDR1 is MNHEY and CDR2 SVGAGI. Trimming at V came to 2 bases and at J to 7 bases, leaving 8 bases not matched to a gene. The CDR3 covers 15 residues. The CDR3 spells CASSYSGRAWNEQFF. In DNA form, the CDR3 reads TGTGCCAGCAGTTACAGTGGGAGGGCCTGGAATGAGCAGTTCTTC.

CDR3 nucleotide sequence: TGTGCCAGCAGTGAAGCGCCGATGGTCGGCTACACCTTC. Protein sequence: CASSEAPMVGYTF. The J gene is TRBJ1-2, the V gene TRBV6-1; D not certain. Trimming took off 0 bases at V and 8 bases at J, with 10 bases between the two ends. Per germline, CDR1 MNHNS and CDR2 SASEGT. This CDR3 region has 13 residues.

CDR3 loop: CASSRLAGVKDEQFF. In DNA form, the CDR3 reads TGTGCCAGCAGTCGACTAGCGGGAGTGAAGGATGAGCAGTTCTTC. The chain recombines TRBV6-4 with TRBJ2-1, with 12 bases aligning to TRBD2. The CDR3 spans 15 residues. Looked up from germline, CDR1 is MRHNA and CDR2 is SNTAGT. The ends lost 5 bases at V and 8 bases at J; junction bases unmatched: 7.

The chain recombines TRBV5-6 with TRBJ1-5; D unresolved. The germline V and J ends were trimmed by 4 bases and 0 bases, with 8 bases remaining between them. This CDR3 is 14 amino acids long. Germline CDR1 and CDR2: SGHDT and YYEEEE. The DNA for the CDR3 is TGTGCCAGCAGCCTACTAAATAGCAATCAGCCCCAGCATTTT. Translation: CASSLLNSNQPQHF.

This rearrangement joins TRBV10-3 to TRBJ1-1; D not certain. The V end was cut by 1 base, the J end by 1 base, with 7 bases between. The CDR3 extends over 14 amino acids. CDR1 is ENHRY and CDR2 is SYGVKD in the germline V gene. DNA for the CDR3: TGTGCCATCAGTGAGTTTGACCCGAACACTGAAGCTTTCTTT. This translates into CAISEFDPNTEAFF.

The chain links TRBV28 to TRBJ2-1, with a possible D match to TRBD2 (6 bases). The germline V gene encodes CDR1 MDHEN and CDR2 SYDVKM. V dropped 5 bases and J dropped 0 bases, with 17 bases sitting between them. The CDR3 consists of 17 residues. The CDR3 nucleotides are TGTGCCAGCAGTAGGGACCTCCTGGGAGGCTCCTACAATGAGCAGTTCTTC. Encoded protein: CASSRDLLGGSYNEQFF.

The chain links TRBV28 to TRBJ1-1, with D possibly being TRBD1 (6 bases). V was pared by 5 bases and J by 6 bases, with 7 bases between. Germline CDR1 reads MDHEN; CDR2 reads SYDVKM. The CDR3 length is 11 residues. The CDR3 protein is CASSKGAEAFF. CDR3 nucleotide sequence: TGTGCCAGCAGTAAGGGGGCTGAAGCTTTCTTT.